Listed here are 29 T cell receptor beta chains from one sample, sequenced in a study of tumor and adjacent non-tumor tissue in lung cancer. This sample's RNA came from whole unsorted tissue. This non-tumor lung sample came from over 3 cm beyond the tumor edge. A modified ARM-PCR protocol with three rounds of nested PCR amplified TCRbeta. TCRdb re-analysed the multiplex PCR reads in MiXCR, keeping a single row per CDR3 protein. The sample has about 110,000 distinct CDR3 sequences, 50% to 70% seen once; the top ten hold around 20%. Sequenced sample: distant non-tumor lung tissue. The receptors shown here come from a man in his sixties with non-small cell lung cancer.

This clonotype was picked up a small number of times. V gene TRBV2 combines with J gene TRBJ2-5; D unclear. V lost 6 bases and J 1 base, leaving 12 bases between the germline ends. The CDR3 is made up of 14 amino acids. From germline, CDR1 is SNHLY and CDR2 FYNNEI. The CDR3 reads CASRPRQSQETQYF. CDR3 bases: TGTGCCAGCAGGCCCAGGCAATCCCAAGAGACCCAGTACTTC.

To note about this clonotype: It may be a read error: a sequence one base away is much more abundant. This CDR3 fails to terminate in the conserved phenylalanine or tryptophan, so it likely reflects a read error. The chain recombines TRBV29-1 with TRBJ2-1; D might be TRBD2 (5 bases). The V gene's germline CDR1 is SQVTM and CDR2 ANQGSEA. With 8 bases removed from V and 3 bases from J, the gap between germline ends came to 14 bases. The CDR3 loop spans 13 amino acids. The CDR3 is CSTPSPNYNEQFL. As DNA, the CDR3 is TGCAGCACCCCTAGCCCAAACTACAATGAGCAGTTCTTA.

This clonotype was recorded many times. The chain combines TRBV30 with TRBJ2-7, with a possible D match to TRBD2 (6 bases). The length of the CDR3 is 11 residues. V was shortened by 5 bases and J by 6 bases, with 11 bases between the two germline ends. Germline CDR1 GTSNPN, CDR2 SVGIG (reference sequence). CDR3: CAWGPGAEQYF. The CDR3 DNA reads as TGTGCCTGGGGGCCGGGAGCCGAGCAGTACTTC.

Comment on this clonotype: The junction shows a germline mismatch at one end, possibly a read error. This rearrangement joins TRBV10-2 to TRBJ2-7, with 7 bases fitting TRBD1. The CDR3 is 14 residues long. Germline V gene sequence: CDR1 WSHSY, CDR2 SAAADI. CDR3: CAGRVTGAPYKQYF. Written as DNA, the CDR3 is TGCGCCGGCAGAGTAACAGGGGCACCCTACAAGCAGTACTTC.

In the case of this clonotype: Possible read error: a much larger clone is one base away. The rearrangement uses TRBV6-2 or TRBV6-3 and TRBJ2-1; D is uncertain. Germline lookup yields CDR1 MNHEY and CDR2 SVGEGT. There are 13 residues in the CDR3. In DNA, the CDR3 is TGTGCCAGCAGTAAACCGACTGTAGATGAGCAGTCCTTC. This translates into CASSKPTVDEQSF.

The genes are TRBV20-1 and TRBJ1-2; D remains unclear. Germline V lookup: CDR1 DFQATT, CDR2 SNEGSKA (reference sequence). The CDR3 length is 13 residues. With 3 bases removed from V and 3 bases from J, the gap between germline ends came to 11 bases. CDR3: CSASLPVHYGYTF. CDR3 sequence (DNA): TGCAGTGCTAGCCTTCCCGTGCACTATGGCTACACCTTC.

Note on this clonotype: The germline gene is not matched at one end of the junction; a read error may be the cause. The V and J genes are TRBV6-5 and TRBJ1-3; D gene uncertain. Germline V gives CDR1 MNHEY, CDR2 SVGAGI. The CDR3 extends over 15 amino acids. The CDR3 loop reads CGSTLSPSSGNTIYF. The CDR3 nucleotides are TGTGGCAGCACTCTTAGCCCCTCCTCTGGAAACACCATATATTTT.

Only one count was recorded for this clonotype. One junction end disagrees with the germline gene, perhaps due to a read error. The chain combines TRBV29-1 with TRBJ2-1; TRBD2 matches 9 bases. Germline V gene lookup returns CDR1 SQVTM and CDR2 ANQGSEA. The CDR3 consists of 13 residues. CDR3 in amino acids: CSVVGTSMYEQFF. In nucleotides, the CDR3 is TGCAGTGTTGTGGGGACTAGCATGTATGAGCAGTTCTTC.

Remarks on this clonotype: This CDR3 is missing its conserved last phenylalanine or tryptophan, likely due to a read error. The rearrangement joins TRBV10-2 to TRBJ2-2, with 9 bases lining up with TRBD2. In germline, CDR1 is WSHSY, CDR2 SAAADI. This CDR3 has 16 amino acids. CDR3: CASSESSGRNTGELFI. The CDR3 bases are TGCGCCAGCAGTGAGTCAAGCGGGAGGAACACTGGGGAGCTGTTTATT.

This clonotype was picked up one time. This may be a read error, as it is one base from a much larger clone. The chain is built from TRBV5-6 and TRBJ1-4; 8 bases line up with TRBD1. Germline CDR1 reads SGHDT; CDR2 reads YYEEEE. The CDR3 consists of 14 residues. CDR3 bases: TGTGTCAGCAGCGACTTAGGACAGGGTGAAAAACTGTTTTTT. It is translated as CVSSDLGQGEKLFF.

The sample holds a few counts of this clonotype. A clone one base away is much larger, so this may be a read error. This chain joins TRBV5-1 and TRBJ2-2, with D tentatively TRBD2 (5 bases). CDR1 is SGHRS and CDR2 is YFSETQ in the germline V gene. This CDR3 spans 17 amino acids. Here the CDR3 reads CASSLPGLAANTGQLFF. The CDR3 DNA sequence: TGCGCCAGCAGCTTGCCGGGGTTGGCGGCGAACACCGGGCAGCTGTTTTTT.

The genes are TRBV12-3 or TRBV12-4 and TRBJ1-1, with 9 nucleotides matching TRBD1. The CDR3 is 17 amino acids. V was clipped by 9 bases and J by 7 bases; unmatched bases: 21. The CDR3 DNA follows: TGTGCCAGTACCCGCATCACAGGGACAGGGCCGAATGTTGAAGCTTTCTTT. This encodes CASTRITGTGPNVEAFF.

A remark on this clonotype: This may arise from a read error, as a much more abundant clone is one base away. This chain joins TRBV5-1 and TRBJ2-7, with D perhaps being TRBD1 or TRBD2 (5 bases each). Germline CDR1 SGHRS, CDR2 YFSETQ. The V gene lost 0 bases and the J gene lost 2 bases, with 12 bases spanning the gap. This CDR3 comprises 15 residues. CDR3 amino acids: CASSLGLGVAYEQYF. The CDR3 nucleotides read TGCGCCAGCAGCTTGGGTCTGGGGGTGGCCTACGAGCAGTACTTC. The full variable domain, with the rest looked up from reference TRBV5-1 and TRBJ2-7, is KAGVTQTPRYLIKTRGQQVTLSCSPISGHRSVSWYQQTPGQGLQFLFEYFSETQRNKGNFPGRFSGRQFSNSRSEMNVSTLELGDSALYLCASSLGLGVAYEQYFGPGTRLTVT.

Comment on this clonotype: Sequence at one end of the junction differs from germline and may be a read error. The rearrangement uses TRBV11-2 and TRBJ2-3; TRBD2 aligns across 7 bases. The CDR3 length is 15 residues. Germline V gene data show CDR1 as SGHAT and CDR2 as FQNNGV. Here the CDR3 DNA reads TGTACCAGCATCTTTGCGGGAGCGTTTAGCGATACACAGTATTTT. This codes for CTSIFAGAFSDTQYF.

In its sample, this clonotype was seen many times. V and J are TRBV20-1 and TRBJ2-2, with D perhaps TRBD1 (6 bases). The CDR3 runs 13 residues. Per the germline V gene, CDR1 is DFQATT and CDR2 is SNEGSKA (reference sequence). Trimming took off 1 base at V and 5 bases at J, with 8 bases between the two ends. The CDR3 protein is CSARAQGTGELFF. The CDR3 bases are TGCAGTGCTAGAGCGCAGGGGACCGGGGAGCTGTTTTTT.

This clonotype was detected many times. The chain combines TRBV29-1 with TRBJ1-2; D is unclear. The V and J ends lost 3 bases and 4 bases respectively, with 9 bases between them. Germline CDR1 reads SQVTM; CDR2 reads ANQGSEA. The CDR3 runs 12 residues. The CDR3 sequence is CSVDPDRYGYTF. As DNA, the CDR3 is TGCAGCGTTGACCCGGATCGCTATGGCTACACCTTC. Filled out from reference TRBV29-1 and TRBJ1-2, the complete variable domain reads SAVISQKPSRDICQRGTSLTIQCQVDSQVTMMFWYRQQPGQSLTLIATANQGSEATYESGFVIDKFPISRPNLTFSTLTVSNMSPEDSSIYLCSVDPDRYGYTFGSGTRLTVV.

This chain connects TRBV6-1 to TRBJ1-5; TRBD1 aligns across 7 bases. The germline V gene has CDR1 MNHNS and CDR2 SASEGT. The length of the CDR3 is 17 residues. CDR3: CTSSDSLRTGGAGPQHF. For the CDR3, the DNA is TGTACTAGCAGTGACAGCTTACGGACAGGTGGAGCGGGACCCCAGCATTTT.

A word on this clonotype: The junction differs from germline at one of its ends, possibly a read error. The chain recombines TRBV6-5 with TRBJ1-6, with D maybe TRBD1 (6 bases). The CDR3 is 14 amino acids. Germline CDR1 and CDR2: MNHEY and SVGAGI. The CDR3: CGSSAGTMNSPLHF. The CDR3 DNA sequence: TGTGGCAGCAGTGCCGGGACAATGAATTCACCTCTCCACTTT.

As concerns this clonotype: An end of the junction does not agree with germline; a read error may underlie this. The rearrangement joins TRBV11-2 to TRBJ1-1; maybe TRBD1 (6 bases). This CDR3 region has 16 residues. Germline values: CDR1 SGHAT, CDR2 FQNNGV. The chain's CDR3 is CAGSIVGGGMNTEAFF. The CDR3 DNA reads TGTGCCGGCAGCATAGTAGGGGGAGGCATGAACACTGAAGCTTTCTTT.

On this clonotype itself: A read error may account for a junction end that differs from germline. The chain has TRBV7-9 and TRBJ2-7, with a weak D call TRBD2 (5 bases). Germline lookup yields CDR1 SEHNR and CDR2 FQNEAQ (reference sequence). The CDR3 is 16 residues long. The CDR3 DNA reads TGTGCCAGTAGCCCCCCGGGCATACTAGGTTCCTACGAGAAGTACTTC. As protein: CASSPPGILGSYEKYF.

Turning to this clonotype: The junction shows a germline mismatch at one end, possibly a read error. J is TRBJ2-2 and V is TRBV10-3, with D possibly matching TRBD1 (5 bases). Germline CDR1 ENHRY, CDR2 SYGVKD. The CDR3 covers 14 residues. CDR3 sequence reads: CAILDSSNAGELFF. CDR3 nucleotides: TGTGCCATCCTTGACAGTTCGAACGCCGGGGAGCTGTTTTTT.

This clonotype came up many times. The chain employs TRBV5-6 and TRBJ2-5, with D uncertain. Germline V gene sequence: CDR1 SGHDT, CDR2 YYEEEE. Trimming took 4 bases from V and 0 from J, leaving 10 bases between them. The CDR3 contains 14 residues. Here the CDR3 DNA reads TGTGCCAGCAGCCCCCAGCAGTACCAAGAGACCCAGTACTTC. Residues: CASSPQQYQETQYF.

The chain recombines TRBV6-2 or TRBV6-3 with TRBJ2-3; perhaps TRBD1 as D (6 bases). Deletions cut 4 bases from V and 15 bases from J, with 20 bases between. The CDR3 length is 13 residues. Per the germline V gene, CDR1 is MNHEY and CDR2 is SVGEGT. The CDR3 is CASSSTDSGVQYF. For the CDR3, the DNA is TGTGCCAGCAGTTCCACGGACAGTGGCGTGCAATATTTT.

The table lists this clonotype with a few counts. This clone may be a read error of a much larger clone one base away. V and J are TRBV6-1 and TRBJ1-5; D may be TRBD1 (6 bases). Germline CDR1 MNHNS, CDR2 SASEGT. The CDR3 is 16 amino acids. CDR3 region: CASNERAGDSNQPQHF. The CDR3 DNA reads TGTGCCAGCAATGAACGGGCAGGGGATAGCAATCAGCCCCAGCATTTT.

With respect to this clonotype: Its ends do not fully match the called genes, so a read error is possible. The V and J genes are TRBV12-3 or TRBV12-4 and TRBJ1-1; no clear D gene. The CDR3 sequence is 15 residues long. Written as DNA, the CDR3 is TGCGCCAGCGGTTTAGTCCTCTCATCGGGGACTGAAGCTTTCTTT. As protein: CASGLVLSSGTEAFF.

The rearrangement joins TRBV20-1 to TRBJ1-2; a possible D gene is TRBD1 (5 bases). Trimming took off 5 bases at V and 4 bases at J, with 11 bases between the two ends. In germline, CDR1 is DFQATT, CDR2 SNEGSKA (reference sequence). This CDR3 comprises 12 residues. CDR3 nucleotides: TGCAGTGCTGTTTGGGGGTCCTATGGCTACACCTTC. It yields the protein CSAVWGSYGYTF.

The genes are TRBV5-6 and TRBJ2-5, with D hard to call. Germline V CDR1 and CDR2: SGHDT, YYEEEE. Trimming removed 9 bases from V and 4 bases from J, with 10 bases in between. This CDR3 contains 11 residues. The CDR3 is CAISLGETQYF. CDR3 sequence (DNA): TGTGCCATCAGTTTGGGAGAGACCCAGTACTTC.

This clonotype was seen only a few times. The chain combines TRBV11-2 with TRBJ2-1; 12 bases align to TRBD2. The length of the CDR3 is 18 residues. CDR1 and CDR2 from the germline V gene are SGHAT and FQNNGV. V trimming: 2 bases; J trimming: 2 bases; junction bases outside the gene matches: 7. Here the CDR3 DNA reads TGTGCCAGCAGCTTATTCCTAGCGGGAGGGCAACCCTACAATGAGCAGTTCTTC. This gives the protein CASSLFLAGGQPYNEQFF.

This clonotype was detected many times. The chain links TRBV4-1 to TRBJ1-4; 10 bases line up with TRBD1. The CDR3 has 18 residues. The V gene's germline CDR1 is MGHRA and CDR2 YSYEKL. The V and J ends lost 2 bases and 6 bases, in that order; junction bases with no gene match: 12. The CDR3 loop reads CASSQHTPGGTGDEKLFF. The CDR3 nucleotides read TGCGCCAGCAGCCAACACACCCCAGGAGGGACAGGGGATGAAAAACTGTTTTTT.